These 19 T cell receptor beta chains share one sample of origin, sequenced in a study of blood T cell repertoires in COVID-19. Clones were read by immunoSEQ multiplex PCR, and TCRdb kept only the in-frame ones, dropping some. The sample carries 300,000 to 400,000 clones, 75% to 90% recorded once. Sequencing was carried out using peripheral blood. The receptors derive from a woman aged 60-75 years with COVID-19, enrolled during active disease.

CDR3 sequence: CASSRWDNSNQPQHF. As DNA, the CDR3 is TGTGCCAGCAGCCGATGGGACAATAGCAATCAGCCCCAGCATTTT. The chain uses TRBV5-5 and TRBJ1-5; D might be TRBD1 (6 bases). CDR1 and CDR2 from the germline V gene are SGHKS and YYEKEE (reference sequence). The ends were cut back, 4 bases at V and 0 bases at J, with 11 bases in the middle. This CDR3 comprises 15 residues.

The chain joins TRBV19 to TRBJ1-3, with TRBD1 as a possible D gene (5 bases). The ends were cut back, 5 bases at V and 0 bases at J, with 14 bases in the middle. Germline V lookup: CDR1 LNHDA, CDR2 SQIVND (reference sequence). This CDR3 is built from 16 residues. CDR3 sequence: CASSAGPPSSGNTIYF. Written as DNA, the CDR3 is TGTGCCAGTAGTGCGGGACCTCCGAGCTCTGGAAACACCATATATTTT.

This chain connects TRBV18 to TRBJ1-5; 11 nucleotides line up with TRBD1. This CDR3 spans 14 amino acids. V shed 4 bases and J 5 bases; nucleotides not matched to a gene: 1. Germline CDR1 KGHSH, CDR2 LQKENI. The CDR3 spells CASSRDRGDQPQHF. The CDR3 DNA reads TGTGCCAGCTCACGGGACAGGGGGGATCAGCCCCAGCATTTT.

This chain joins TRBV19 and TRBJ1-2; D ambiguous. Germline lookup yields CDR1 LNHDA and CDR2 SQIVND (reference sequence). This CDR3 has 17 amino acids. The ends were cut back, 6 bases at V and 8 bases at J, with 28 bases in the middle. The CDR3: CASSTSEVRPPFQGYTF. CDR3 nucleotide sequence: TGTGCCAGTAGCACCTCGGAGGTGAGGCCTCCCTTTCAAGGCTACACCTTC.

The sample holds a few counts of this clone. The rearrangement joins TRBV30 to TRBJ1-5; the D gene is possibly TRBD1 (5 bases). Trimming took off 5 bases at V and 2 bases at J, with 13 bases between the two ends. Germline-derived CDR1 and CDR2 are GTSNPN and SVGIG (reference sequence). The CDR3 is 14 amino acids. CDR3 loop: CAWSQGFGNQPQHF. The CDR3 nucleotides are TGTGCCTGGTCCCAGGGATTTGGCAATCAGCCCCAGCATTTT.

The rearrangement links TRBV27 to TRBJ1-6, with unresolved D. The CDR3 spans 15 residues. The V gene lost 6 bases and the J gene lost 0 bases, with 9 bases spanning the gap. Germline V CDR1 and CDR2: MNHEY, SMNVEV (reference sequence). For the CDR3, the DNA is TGTGCCAGCAGGTCACTAAGCTCCTATAATTCACCCCTCCACTTT. Protein product: CASRSLSSYNSPLHF.

V is TRBV6-6 and J is TRBJ1-1; TRBD1 agrees at 9 bases. This CDR3 comprises 14 residues. Unmatched junction bases numbered 2, after V lost 0 bases and J lost 6 bases. From germline, CDR1 is MNHNY and CDR2 SVGAGI (reference sequence). CDR3 loop: CASSYSRTGAEAFF. In nucleotides, the CDR3 is TGTGCCAGCAGTTACTCCCGGACAGGGGCTGAAGCTTTCTTT.

A single count supports this clone. This rearrangement joins TRBV7-8 to TRBJ2-7, with 10 bases identical to TRBD1. CDR1 is SGHVS and CDR2 is FQNEAQ in the germline V gene. The CDR3 has 14 amino acids. V trimming: 5 bases; J trimming: 5 bases; junction bases outside the gene matches: 6. The CDR3 DNA follows: TGTGCCAGCAGCCCGCGGGACAGGGGTAACGAGCAGTACTTC. Its translation is CASSPRDRGNEQYF.

The V gene is TRBV11-1, the J gene TRBJ1-3; TRBD1 might be the D (5 bases). The V end was cut by 5 bases, the J end by 0 bases, with 11 bases between. The CDR3 has 15 residues. Germline V CDR1 and CDR2: SGHAT, FQDESV (reference sequence). The CDR3 loop is CASSVTGDSGNTIYF. CDR3 sequence (DNA): TGTGCCAGCAGCGTCACAGGTGACTCTGGAAACACCATATATTTT.

The V call is TRBV2, the J call TRBJ2-5; 13 bases align to TRBD2. The CDR3 totals 15 residues. V was pared by 6 bases and J by 4 bases, with 5 bases of the junction left unmatched. Germline CDR1 SNHLY, CDR2 FYNNEI. Here the CDR3 reads CASRKGLAGAETQYF. DNA for the CDR3: TGTGCCAGCAGGAAAGGACTAGCGGGGGCAGAGACCCAGTACTTC.

The chain links TRBV5-5 to TRBJ1-5; 10 bases line up with TRBD1. The CDR3 covers 15 residues. J lost 6 bases, V lost 3 bases, and 6 bases had no gene match. Germline assignment: CDR1 SGHKS and CDR2 YYEKEE (reference sequence). Here the CDR3 reads CASSSTGGEGQPQHF. The CDR3 region has the DNA TGTGCCAGCAGCTCGACAGGGGGCGAAGGTCAGCCCCAGCATTTT.

The CDR3 coding sequence is TGTGCCAGCAGTCGACAGGGGGCGAGGGAGCAGTACTTC. Protein: CASSRQGAREQYF. V gene TRBV27 combines with J gene TRBJ2-7, with 10 bases matching TRBD1. After removal of 5 bases from V and 7 bases from J, the junction contained 5 bases not matched to a gene. The CDR3 is 13 amino acids. Germline V lookup: CDR1 MNHEY, CDR2 SMNVEV (reference sequence).

As regards this clone: Sequence at one end of the junction differs from germline and may be a read error. The chain uses TRBV6-1 and TRBJ1-6, with D perhaps TRBD1 (6 bases). There are 16 residues in the CDR3. Germline-derived CDR1 and CDR2 are MNHNS and SASEGT. CDR3 loop: CASREAGARRGSPLHF. The CDR3 DNA reads as TGTGCCAGCAGGGAAGCGGGGGCGAGGCGCGGTTCACCCCTCCACTTT.

The chain combines TRBV7-9 with TRBJ2-3; 10 bases line up with TRBD2. The germline gives CDR1 SEHNR, CDR2 FQNEAQ (reference sequence). Trimming removed 5 bases from V and 2 bases from J; junction bases left unmatched: 7. The CDR3 loop spans 16 amino acids. Written as DNA, the CDR3 is TGTGCCAGCAGCCACACCAGCGGGGGGGCCACAGATACGCAGTATTTT. Its translation: CASSHTSGGATDTQYF.

This clone appeared a few times. V usage is TRBV19 and J usage is TRBJ1-5; possibly TRBD1 for D (5 bases). Between the trimmed V and J ends, which lost 3 bases and 4 bases, there was a span of 16 bases. This CDR3 is 16 amino acids long. CDR1 LNHDA and CDR2 SQIVND come from the germline V gene (reference sequence). The CDR3 bases are TGTGCCAGTAGTATGCGGGACGGGGTGATAAATCAGCCCCAGCATTTT. This codes for CASSMRDGVINQPQHF. The whole variable domain, remainder taken from reference TRBV19 and TRBJ1-5, is DGGITQSPKYLFRKEGQNVTLSCEQNLNHDAMYWYRQDPGQGLRLIYYSQIVNDFQKGDIAEGYSVSREKKESFPLTVTSAQKNPTAFYLCASSMRDGVINQPQHFGDGTRLSIL.

The rearrangement uses TRBV9 and TRBJ1-3; no clear D. Germline CDR1 and CDR2: SGDLS and YYNGEE. The CDR3 covers 15 residues. Between the trimmed V and J ends, which lost 0 bases and 0 bases, there was a span of 7 bases. The CDR3 DNA follows: TGTGCCAGCAGCGTAGGCGGGAACTCTGGAAACACCATATATTTT. Translated, it gives CASSVGGNSGNTIYF. The full variable domain, its missing parts supplied by reference TRBV9 and TRBJ1-3, is DSGVTQTPKHLITATGQRVTLRCSPRSGDLSVYWYQQSLDQGLQFLIQYYNGEERAKGNILERFSAQQFPDLHSELNLSSLELGDSALYFCASSVGGNSGNTIYFGEGSWLTVV.

This sequence joins TRBV5-4 and TRBJ2-7, with TRBD2 identical over 8 bases. Germline CDR1 SGHNT, CDR2 YYREEE (reference sequence). This CDR3 spans 16 amino acids. V was clipped by 4 bases and J by 6 bases; unmatched bases: 15. The chain's CDR3 is CASSPWTSSNLGEQYF. The CDR3 DNA reads as TGTGCCAGCAGCCCCTGGACTAGCTCCAACTTGGGCGAGCAGTACTTC.

This clone has just one count. The gene calls are TRBV11-3 and TRBJ2-3; D gene unclear. V lost 3 bases, J lost 4 bases, and 8 bases lay in between. The germline V gene encodes CDR1 SGHNT and CDR2 YENEEA. The length of the CDR3 is 13 residues. CDR3 DNA sequence: TGTGCCAGCAGCTTTTTGGGCGCAGATACGCAGTATTTT. It yields the protein CASSFLGADTQYF.

This chain connects TRBV7-2 to TRBJ1-2; D might be TRBD1 (5 bases). CDR1 and CDR2 from the germline V gene are SGHTA and FQGNSA. V shed 5 bases and J shed 0 bases, with 7 bases lying between them. The CDR3 has 13 amino acids. Here the CDR3 reads CASSRQTNYGYTF. The CDR3 DNA reads TGTGCCAGCAGCAGACAGACTAACTATGGCTACACCTTC.